Listed below are T cell receptor beta chains from one sample, sequenced in a study of blood T cell repertoires in COVID-19. Produced via immunoSEQ multiplex PCR; TCRdb's table is partial and in-frame only. The sample gives about 150,000 clones, roughly four fifths of which show up once; approximately 30% is in the top ten. The specimen sequenced was peripheral blood. The receptor set was obtained from a woman in her sixties with acute or convalescent COVID-19. Both conserved end residues are trimmed from each CDR3. Fields, in order: V gene, CDR3 protein.

>TRBV2
ASIPDSQPLYGYT
>TRBV3-1/TRBV3-2
ASRRTGPGDEQY
>TRBV12-2
ASPSPPGGPNTEAF
>TRBV10-2
ASNGEATEAF
>TRBV9
ASSWTSGGALETQY
>TRBV18
ASSSTGTGGFYEQY
>TRBV5-6
ASSNYMAEQY
>TRBV28
ASTLREKAF
>TRBV10-3
AISESRQGNGYT
>TRBV6-5
ASRRGTGLTEKLF
>TRBV5-1
ASSLEGLYGYT
>TRBV6-5
ASSPYKSLTEAF
>TRBV5-5
ASNIRGLARGNEQF
>TRBV5-4
ASSLVLAREGTQY
>TRBV12-3/TRBV12-4
ASSRGLGEAF
>TRBV3-1/TRBV3-2
ASRQGNSPLH
>TRBV6-6
ASSLTGTRGVNEQF
>TRBV20-1
SASWQGFDGYT
>TRBV4-1
ASSQGGGNYGYT
>TRBV19
ASCRQVNTEAF
>TRBV6-6
ASSLGQGGYGYT
>TRBV6-2/TRBV6-3
ASSSEQQGWGFPPYEQY
>TRBV18
ASSPDRGYGYT
>TRBV20-1
SASLSGGPSYNEQF
>TRBV6-4
ASSDRGGDNSPLH
>TRBV5-1
ASSSPRQGGESTEAF
>TRBV2
ASSLRDRAGYT
>TRBV4-1
ASSQDPGASNTEAF
>TRBV12-3/TRBV12-4
ASIPGGGNTIY
>TRBV24-1
ATSEGQLTDTQY
>TRBV7-9
ASSGKGLRGTDTQY
>TRBV6-5
ASIPPTGSTDTQY
>TRBV5-1
ASSLVSGGYNSPLH
>TRBV5-1
ASSLMEQETQY
>TRBV9
ASSVEGRGSYGYT
>TRBV29-1
SVLPAGRETGELF
>TRBV5-1
ASSLSGRETQY
>TRBV9
ASGRGGGEKLF
>TRBV24-1
ATSQGYGYT
>TRBV12-3/TRBV12-4
ASSFTGGETQY
>TRBV19
ASSISRTGAGELF
>TRBV13
ASSHRGPSYNEQF